This entry lists 28 T cell receptor beta chains sequenced from one sample in a study of patients and donors after allogeneic stem cell transplantation. Using its own MiXCR run on the RT-PCR reads, TCRdb lists one record per CDR3 protein. The sample shows about a million distinct CDR3 sequences, 18% of them seen only once. The sample consisted of blood, either unsorted or a sorted T cell fraction (not recorded which). Receptors originate from a human donor who was either an allogeneic HSCT recipient or a stem cell or donor lymphocyte infusion donor (not recorded which). It is not recorded whose cells these are; they may come from a transplant donor.

V is TRBV20-1 and J is TRBJ1-2; D perhaps matches TRBD1 (5 bases). The CDR3 has 15 amino acids. CDR1 and CDR2 (germline): DFQATT, SNEGSKA (reference sequence). Trimming left V 2 bases short and J 4 bases short, with 17 bases between. The CDR3 DNA reads TGCAGTGCTAGATCCATTGACAGTCGGGCCTATGGCTACACCTTC. Translated: CSARSIDSRAYGYTF.

The gene calls are TRBV30 and TRBJ1-1; no clear D gene. With 2 bases removed from V and 1 base from J, the gap between germline ends came to 5 bases. The CDR3 consists of 12 residues. CDR1 and CDR2 from the germline V gene are GTSNPN and SVGIG (reference sequence). The chain's CDR3 is CAWSQENTEAFF. As DNA, the CDR3 is TGTGCCTGGAGTCAGGAGAACACTGAAGCTTTCTTT.

This clonotype appeared a few times. V gene TRBV12-3 or TRBV12-4 combines with J gene TRBJ1-3, with D possibly matching TRBD1 (6 bases). There are 17 residues in the CDR3. The V end was cut by 6 bases, the J end by 0 bases, with 18 bases between. In DNA form, the CDR3 reads TGTGCCAGCAGACACCGGGACACCCGGAGCTCTGGAAACACCATATATTTT. As protein: CASRHRDTRSSGNTIYF.

CDR3: CASRLASGLGEQYF. In DNA, the CDR3 is TGCGCCAGCAGGCTCGCTAGCGGCCTTGGCGAGCAGTACTTC. The V and J genes are TRBV5-1 and TRBJ2-7, with 7 nucleotides matching TRBD2. CDR1 and CDR2 from the germline V gene are SGHRS and YFSETQ. CDR3 length: 14 amino acids. With V trimmed by 5 bases and J by 6 bases, 11 bases remained unmatched.

There are many counts of this clonotype. The genes are TRBV27 and TRBJ1-1, with 7 bases identical to TRBD1. This CDR3 contains 13 residues. The germline V gene has CDR1 MNHEY and CDR2 SMNVEV (reference sequence). The ends lost 3 bases at V and 11 bases at J; junction bases unmatched: 9. The chain's CDR3 is CASSLGRQGRAFF. The CDR3 bases are TGTGCCAGCAGTTTGGGAAGACAGGGTCGGGCTTTCTTT.

This clonotype has just a few counts. One end of the junction fails to match germline, which may point to a read error. The chain carries TRBV20-1 and TRBJ2-3; D is unclear. The CDR3 extends over 14 amino acids. CDR1 and CDR2 from the germline V gene are DFQATT and SNEGSKA (reference sequence). CDR3 in DNA: TGCAGCGCTAGAGATAGGAAGATATCAGATACGCAGTATTTT. Amino acid sequence: CSARDRKISDTQYF.

The CDR3 protein is CASSLTTGLGADTQYF. CDR3 DNA: TGCGCCAGCAGCTTGACGACAGGGTTGGGTGCGGATACGCAGTATTTT. This chain uses TRBV5-1 with TRBJ2-3; 7 nucleotides align to TRBD1. V lost 1 base, J lost 6 bases, and 11 bases stayed unmatched. The CDR3 is 16 amino acids. Germline CDR1 and CDR2: SGHRS and YFSETQ.

This clonotype has ten or more counts. The CDR3 sequence is CASSPGQYNEQFF. CDR3 DNA sequence: TGTGCCAGCAGCCCTGGACAGTACAATGAGCAGTTCTTC. V gene TRBV12-3 or TRBV12-4 combines with J gene TRBJ2-1; a weak D match, TRBD1 (6 bases). Trimming removed 6 bases from V and 4 bases from J, with 10 bases in between. The CDR3 length is 13 residues.

The V gene is TRBV20-1, the J gene TRBJ2-5, with D perhaps matching TRBD1 (5 bases). V was pared by 3 bases and J by 4 bases, with 15 bases between. CDR3 size: 14 residues. CDR1 and CDR2 (germline): DFQATT, SNEGSKA (reference sequence). The DNA for the CDR3 is TGCAGTGCTAGGGCAGCAGGGTTTGTAGAGACCCAGTACTTC. Translating gives CSARAAGFVETQYF.

This chain joins TRBV29-1 and TRBJ1-3; D is possibly TRBD1 (5 bases). Trimming stripped 7 bases from V and 4 bases from J, with 17 bases between. Germline V gene data show CDR1 as SQVTM and CDR2 as ANQGSEA. The CDR3 runs to 14 residues. The chain's CDR3 is CSGCDSGGGNTIYF. CDR3 in DNA: TGCAGCGGATGTGATAGCGGGGGAGGAAACACCATATATTTT.

This clonotype has more than one count but fewer than ten. The CDR3, as DNA: TGTGCCAGCAGCCAAAAAGATAAAAGTGGGAATGAGCAGTTCTTC. It encodes CASSQKDKSGNEQFF. This chain uses TRBV3-1 with TRBJ2-1; D is ambiguous. In germline, CDR1 is LGHDT, CDR2 YNNKEL (reference sequence). Trimming cost V 2 bases and J 7 bases, with 15 bases left between them. This CDR3 comprises 15 residues.

The gene calls are TRBV20-1 and TRBJ2-5; tentatively, D is TRBD1 or TRBD2 (6 bases each). Trimming cost V 6 bases and J 1 base, with 15 bases left between them. There are 14 residues in the CDR3. CDR1 is DFQATT and CDR2 is SNEGSKA in the germline V gene (reference sequence). In nucleotides, the CDR3 is TGCAGTGCGAAAAGAGGGGGGATCCAAGAGACCCAGTACTTC. Translated, it gives CSAKRGGIQETQYF.

The chain uses TRBV6-5 and TRBJ2-1, with TRBD2 matching over 8 bases. The length of the CDR3 is 15 residues. V lost 2 bases to trimming and J lost 2 bases; unmatched junction nucleotides: 2. The germline V gene has CDR1 MNHEY and CDR2 SVGAGI. CDR3 coding DNA: TGTGCCAGCAGTTACATTAGCGGGGCCTACAATGAGCAGTTCTTC. Its protein product is CASSYISGAYNEQFF.

Only a few counts were recorded for this clonotype. The chain joins TRBV15 to TRBJ2-3, with 11 bases matching TRBD1. In germline, CDR1 is LNHNV, CDR2 YYDKDF (reference sequence). After removal of 1 base from V and 3 bases from J, the junction contained 3 bases not matched to a gene. CDR3 length: 16 amino acids. The CDR3 loop is CATSRGGTGGTDTQYF. The CDR3 DNA reads as TGTGCCACCAGCAGAGGGGGGACAGGGGGGACAGATACGCAGTATTTT.

The J gene is TRBJ1-2, the V gene TRBV2; 9 nucleotides agree with TRBD1. The V gene end was trimmed by 8 bases and the J gene end by 8 bases; junction bases not matched to a gene: 9. This CDR3 has 13 residues. Germline assignment: CDR1 SNHLY and CDR2 FYNNEI. CDR3 protein: CASLNTGGGGYTF. In nucleotides, the CDR3 is TGTGCCAGCCTCAATACAGGGGGCGGAGGCTACACCTTC. Combining the CDR3 with reference TRBV2 and TRBJ1-2 gives the whole variable domain EPEVTQTPSHQVTQMGQEVILRCVPISNHLYFYWYRQILGQKVEFLVSFYNNEISEKSEIFDDQFSVERPDGSNFTLKIRSTKLEDSAMYFCASLNTGGGGYTFGSGTRLTVV.

The chain is built from TRBV5-1 and TRBJ2-7; D perhaps matches TRBD2 (6 bases). This CDR3 contains 15 residues. Looked up from germline, CDR1 is SGHRS and CDR2 is YFSETQ. The V gene lost 4 bases and the J gene lost 3 bases, with 17 bases spanning the gap. The CDR3 nucleotides are TGCGCCAGCAGCCCCAAGGCGGGACTGGTCTACGAGCAGTACTTC. Its protein is CASSPKAGLVYEQYF.

The genes are TRBV19 and TRBJ2-3, with unresolved D. There are 13 residues in the CDR3. The germline gives CDR1 LNHDA, CDR2 SQIVND (reference sequence). The germline V and J ends were trimmed by 3 bases and 4 bases, with 8 bases remaining between them. This chain's CDR3 is CASSMGFPDTQYF. As DNA, the CDR3 is TGTGCCAGTAGTATGGGGTTCCCAGATACGCAGTATTTT. The full variable domain, its missing parts supplied by reference TRBV19 and TRBJ2-3, is DGGITQSPKYLFRKEGQNVTLSCEQNLNHDAMYWYRQDPGQGLRLIYYSQIVNDFQKGDIAEGYSVSREKKESFPLTVTSAQKNPTAFYLCASSMGFPDTQYFGPGTRLTVL.

V is TRBV7-2 and J is TRBJ2-5; tentatively, D is TRBD1 (5 bases). Between the trimmed V and J ends, which lost 4 bases and 0 bases, there was a span of 12 bases. This CDR3 spans 15 amino acids. From germline, CDR1 is SGHTA and CDR2 FQGNSA. CDR3 loop: CASSSEDSYQETQYF. In DNA, the CDR3 is TGTGCCAGCAGCTCCGAAGACAGCTACCAAGAGACCCAGTACTTC.

This clonotype was detected only a few times. This chain connects TRBV12-3 or TRBV12-4 to TRBJ1-1; weak D call: TRBD1 (5 bases). With 7 bases removed from V and 1 base from J, the gap between germline ends came to 10 bases. The CDR3 is 13 residues long. CDR3: CASNPTENTEAFF. Here the CDR3 DNA reads TGTGCCAGCAACCCGACAGAGAACACTGAAGCTTTCTTT.

In nucleotides, the CDR3 is TGTGCCAGCAGCGAACGGGGGGGCCGATACAATGAGCAGTTCTTC. Amino acid sequence: CASSERGGRYNEQFF. The chain employs TRBV3-1 and TRBJ2-1, with 8 bases matching TRBD2. Trimming at V came to 5 bases and at J to 4 bases, leaving 7 bases not matched to a gene. CDR1 is LGHDT and CDR2 is YNNKEL in the germline V gene (reference sequence). This CDR3 contains 15 residues.

This clonotype was detected a few times. The CDR3 sequence: CASSPLKGTQETQYF. The CDR3, as DNA: TGTGCCAGCTCCCCTCTTAAAGGGACCCAAGAGACCCAGTACTTC. The genes are TRBV18 and TRBJ2-5; the D gene could be TRBD1 or TRBD2 (5 bases each). Trimming shortened V by 6 bases and J by 1 base, and 15 bases separated the two germline ends. This CDR3 spans 15 amino acids. Per germline, CDR1 KGHSH and CDR2 LQKENI.

The genes are TRBV13 and TRBJ2-1; D is undetermined. The germline V gene has CDR1 PRHDT and CDR2 FYEKMQ (reference sequence). The CDR3 totals 15 residues. V lost 0 bases, J lost 2 bases, and 8 bases lay in between. CDR3 sequence reads: CASSLGDPAYNEQFF. The CDR3 coding sequence is TGTGCCAGCAGCTTAGGGGACCCGGCCTACAATGAGCAGTTCTTC.

The chain is built from TRBV27 and TRBJ2-7; 8 nucleotides agree with TRBD2. CDR1 and CDR2 from the germline V gene are MNHEY and SMNVEV (reference sequence). V lost 2 bases and J lost 4; bases outside the gene matches: 7. The CDR3 is made up of 15 amino acids. CDR3 DNA sequence: TGTGCCAGCAGTTTAACACGGGGGGGGGTTTACGAGCAGTACTTC. Amino acid sequence: CASSLTRGGVYEQYF.

J is TRBJ1-1 and V is TRBV12-3 or TRBV12-4; 11 bases align to TRBD1. The CDR3 covers 15 residues. After removal of 7 bases from V and 9 bases from J, the junction contained 13 bases not matched to a gene. CDR3: CASTSEDRGREKAFF. In DNA, the CDR3 is TGTGCCAGCACCTCTGAGGACAGGGGGCGGGAAAAAGCTTTCTTT.

This clonotype was seen a handful of times. The rearrangement joins TRBV24-1 to TRBJ1-5; TRBD1 aligns across 8 bases. CDR3 length: 13 amino acids. The germline CDR1 and CDR2 sequences are KGHDR and SFDVKD. J was trimmed by 6 bases and V by 9 bases; bases with no gene match: 6. The CDR3 region is CATDWDRLQPQHF. CDR3 DNA sequence: TGTGCCACCGACTGGGACAGGCTTCAGCCCCAGCATTTT.

This clonotype was found a few times. This chain uses TRBV6-1 with TRBJ1-2; tentatively, D is TRBD1 (6 bases). The germline V gene has CDR1 MNHNS and CDR2 SASEGT. Trimming removed 6 bases at V and 4 bases at J, with 12 bases between. CDR3 length: 13 residues. The CDR3 DNA is TGTGCCAGCAGGGTGACAGGAACCTATGGCTACACCTTC. Translated: CASRVTGTYGYTF.

This clonotype was seen a few times. This chain uses TRBV28 with TRBJ1-5; 7 bases fit TRBD1. The CDR3 totals 15 residues. The germline V gene encodes CDR1 MDHEN and CDR2 SYDVKM. The V gene end was trimmed by 11 bases and the J gene end by 0 bases; junction bases not matched to a gene: 10. CDR3 coding DNA: TGTGCCGGTGGAGGACAGGTTAATAGCAATCAGCCCCAGCATTTT. Its protein product is CAGGGQVNSNQPQHF.

The V call is TRBV12-5, the J call TRBJ1-4, with D tentatively TRBD1 (5 bases). V lost 7 bases to trimming and J lost 4 bases, with 7 bases between them. CDR1 is LGHNT and CDR2 is FRNRAP in the germline V gene. This CDR3 region has 12 residues. CDR3 nucleotides: TGTGCTAGTGCCGGGGGTAATGAAAAACTGTTTTTT. As protein: CASAGGNEKLFF.